Below are 27 T cell receptor beta chains sequenced from a single sample in a study of blood T cell repertoires in COVID-19. TCRdb's copy holds only in-frame clones and misses some; the assay was immunoSEQ multiplex PCR. Of about 240,000 clones detected, about 89% appear once; the ten largest clones hold approximately 9%. The sequencing input was PBMCs or T cells enriched from blood (not recorded which). Source of these receptors: a man aged 35 to 55 who had recovered from COVID-19.

This chain uses TRBV29-1 with TRBJ2-3; 7 bases agree with TRBD2. The J segment lost 4 bases and the V segment lost 3 bases, leaving 10 bases of the junction unmatched. This CDR3 region has 15 residues. Germline values: CDR1 SQVTM, CDR2 ANQGSEA. DNA for the CDR3: TGCAGCGTTGAGGCGGCTAGCGGCCTTTCAGATACGCAGTATTTT. This encodes CSVEAASGLSDTQYF.

The gene calls are TRBV6-5 and TRBJ1-1; perhaps TRBD1 as D (5 bases). Germline V gene data show CDR1 as MNHEY and CDR2 as SVGAGI. The CDR3 is 15 residues long. Between the trimmed V and J ends, which lost 7 bases and 0 bases, there was a span of 15 bases. The CDR3 DNA reads TGTGCCAGCAACCGCGCGCGACAGCTGAACACTGAAGCTTTCTTT. It specifies CASNRARQLNTEAFF.

This chain uses TRBV2 with TRBJ1-5; 9 nucleotides align to TRBD1. Germline trimming cut 6 bases from V and 1 base from J; bases unmatched to any gene: 7. The CDR3 runs 16 residues. From germline, CDR1 is SNHLY and CDR2 FYNNEI. The CDR3 loop is CASRTTGGVSNQPQHF. The DNA of the CDR3 is TGTGCCAGCAGGACCACAGGGGGCGTCAGCAATCAGCCCCAGCATTTT.

This rearrangement joins TRBV12-3 or TRBV12-4 to TRBJ1-6; D unclear. Trimming left V 2 bases short and J 7 bases short, with 6 bases between. The CDR3 runs 13 residues. CDR3 region: CASSLPPNSPLHF. Here the CDR3 DNA reads TGTGCCAGCAGTTTACCTCCCAATTCACCCCTCCACTTT.

V is TRBV27 and J is TRBJ2-7; 7 nucleotides match TRBD1. CDR3 length: 14 residues. Trimming at V came to 2 bases and at J to 2 bases, leaving 3 bases not matched to a gene. Germline V gene sequence: CDR1 MNHEY, CDR2 SMNVEV (reference sequence). CDR3 DNA: TGTGCCAGCAGTTTAGGGCAGGGGGCCTACGAGCAGTACTTC. This translates into CASSLGQGAYEQYF.

The gene calls are TRBV28 and TRBJ1-1; D may be TRBD1 (6 bases). Germline CDR1 and CDR2: MDHEN and SYDVKM. CDR3 length equals 13 residues. V lost 1 base, J lost 3 bases, and 6 bases lay in between. The CDR3: CASSLYRDTEAFF. The CDR3 region has the DNA TGTGCCAGCAGTTTATACAGGGACACTGAAGCTTTCTTT.

This clone was picked up one time. The CDR3 loop is CASSLQGLGEKLFF. The CDR3 DNA is TGTGCCAGCAGTTTACAGGGTCTTGGTGAAAAACTGTTTTTT. The rearrangement joins TRBV28 to TRBJ1-4, with D possibly being TRBD1 (5 bases). CDR1 is MDHEN, CDR2 SYDVKM, per germline. The V and J ends lost 2 bases and 7 bases respectively, with 11 bases between them. This CDR3 has 14 amino acids.

The rearrangement links TRBV5-4 to TRBJ2-3; TRBD2 matches at 9 bases. The CDR3 sequence is 16 residues long. V lost 3 bases and J lost 7; bases outside the gene matches: 12. The germline V gene encodes CDR1 SGHNT and CDR2 YYREEE (reference sequence). In nucleotides, the CDR3 is TGTGCCAGCAGCTCCCATGGTAGCGGGAGAGAGAATACGCAGTATTTT. Residues: CASSSHGSGRENTQYF.

The V and J genes are TRBV11-2 and TRBJ2-1; 9 bases agree with TRBD2. The CDR3 contains 17 residues. V was clipped by 6 bases and J by 7 bases; unmatched bases: 16. Germline lookup yields CDR1 SGHAT and CDR2 FQNNGV. The CDR3 sequence is CASSYSGGGAFRNEQFF. The CDR3 DNA is TGTGCCAGCAGTTACAGCGGCGGGGGGGCCTTCCGTAATGAGCAGTTCTTC. Full variable domain (missing parts from reference TRBV11-2 and TRBJ2-1): EAGVAQSPRYKIIEKRQSVAFWCNPISGHATLYWYQQILGQGPKLLIQFQNNGVVDDSQLPKDRFSAERLKGVDSTLKIQPAKLEDSAVYLCASSYSGGGAFRNEQFFGPGTRLTVL.

The DNA for the CDR3 is TGTGCCAGCAGCTTGGAGAGTTTTCTAGACCAAGAGACCCAGTACTTC. Protein: CASSLESFLDQETQYF. This sequence joins TRBV5-5 and TRBJ2-5, with unresolved D. V lost 0 bases, J lost 0 bases, and 12 bases lay in between. Germline values: CDR1 SGHKS, CDR2 YYEKEE (reference sequence). CDR3 length: 16 amino acids.

V gene TRBV29-1 combines with J gene TRBJ2-7; 10 nucleotides line up with TRBD2. Trimming removed 5 bases from V and 10 bases from J; junction bases left unmatched: 8. The CDR3 runs to 12 residues. Germline V lookup: CDR1 SQVTM, CDR2 ANQGSEA. Written as DNA, the CDR3 is TGCAGCGTTTTGGCTAGCGGGAGTAACCAGTACTTC. Translating it yields CSVLASGSNQYF.

The chain uses TRBV30 and TRBJ2-5; 8 bases align to TRBD1. The CDR3 sequence is 13 residues long. The V and J ends lost 4 bases and 3 bases, in that order; junction bases with no gene match: 4. CDR1 is GTSNPN and CDR2 is SVGIG in the germline V gene (reference sequence). The CDR3 DNA follows: TGTGCCTGGACGTCAGGGGGCGAAGAGACCCAGTACTTC. Protein: CAWTSGGEETQYF.

The CDR3 bases are TGTGCCAGCAGTTTCTGGGGCAGCTACAATGAGCAGTTCTTC. It translates to CASSFWGSYNEQFF. This chain joins TRBV27 and TRBJ2-1, with D maybe TRBD1 (5 bases). V shed 3 bases and J shed 3 bases, with 9 bases lying between them. This CDR3 region has 14 residues. Germline lookup yields CDR1 MNHEY and CDR2 SMNVEV (reference sequence).

This sequence joins TRBV6-4 and TRBJ1-1; 7 bases line up with TRBD1. J lost 5 bases, V lost 3 bases, and 12 bases had no gene match. The germline V gene encodes CDR1 MRHNA and CDR2 SNTAGT. The CDR3 has 16 residues. This chain's CDR3 is CASSESPQGVVTEAFF. The CDR3 DNA reads as TGTGCCAGCAGTGAGTCTCCGCAGGGGGTGGTTACTGAAGCTTTCTTT.

The J gene is TRBJ1-4, the V gene TRBV29-1, with 9 bases lining up with TRBD1. Germline CDR1 SQVTM, CDR2 ANQGSEA. The CDR3 runs to 18 residues. J gave up 4 bases and V 1 base, and 13 bases lay outside the gene matches. CDR3 sequence reads: CSVEGPGQGFFGNEKLFF. CDR3 bases: TGCAGCGTTGAAGGGCCGGGACAGGGATTTTTCGGTAATGAAAAACTGTTTTTT.

This clone occurred once. J is TRBJ1-5 and V is TRBV19, with D possibly TRBD1 on 6 matching bases. CDR3 length: 17 residues. V dropped 7 bases and J dropped 0 bases, with 19 bases sitting between them. Germline lookup yields CDR1 LNHDA and CDR2 SQIVND (reference sequence). DNA for the CDR3: TGTGCCAGTACCCCTTTCGTGGGGGCTCATAGCAATCAGCCCCAGCATTTT. Translating it yields CASTPFVGAHSNQPQHF. The full variable domain, its missing parts supplied by reference TRBV19 and TRBJ1-5, is DGGITQSPKYLFRKEGQNVTLSCEQNLNHDAMYWYRQDPGQGLRLIYYSQIVNDFQKGDIAEGYSVSREKKESFPLTVTSAQKNPTAFYLCASTPFVGAHSNQPQHFGDGTRLSIL.

This clone was recorded once. This chain links TRBV9 with TRBJ2-7, with D possibly matching TRBD1 (6 bases). There are 14 residues in the CDR3. Germline lookup yields CDR1 SGDLS and CDR2 YYNGEE. The V gene lost 6 bases and the J gene lost 3 bases, with 16 bases spanning the gap. CDR3: CASTRGQFDYEQYF. In DNA, the CDR3 is TGTGCCAGCACGCGAGGACAGTTCGACTACGAGCAGTACTTC. Full variable domain (remainder filled in from reference TRBV9 and TRBJ2-7): DSGVTQTPKHLITATGQRVTLRCSPRSGDLSVYWYQQSLDQGLQFLIQYYNGEERAKGNILERFSAQQFPDLHSELNLSSLELGDSALYFCASTRGQFDYEQYFGPGTRLTVT.

This rearrangement joins TRBV3-1 (or the pseudogene TRBV3-2) to TRBJ1-2; D is unresolved. Germline values: CDR1 LGHDT, CDR2 YNNKEL (reference sequence). This CDR3 is 16 amino acids long. V lost 4 bases, J lost 4 bases, and 19 bases lay in between. The CDR3 here is CASSLKSSFIVYGYTF. The DNA for the CDR3 is TGTGCCAGCAGCCTCAAAAGTAGCTTTATAGTCTATGGCTACACCTTC.

The V call is TRBV10-3, the J call TRBJ2-3; 14 nucleotides line up with TRBD2. CDR3 length equals 16 residues. The germline gives CDR1 ENHRY, CDR2 SYGVKD. The V gene end was trimmed by 7 bases and the J gene end by 1 base; junction bases not matched to a gene: 4. CDR3 in amino acids: CAITSGLAGGTDTQYF. In DNA form, the CDR3 reads TGTGCCATCACCTCGGGACTAGCGGGAGGCACAGATACGCAGTATTTT.

The chain links TRBV19 to TRBJ1-3, with D unclear. This CDR3 has 16 amino acids. Looked up from germline, CDR1 is LNHDA and CDR2 is SQIVND (reference sequence). V lost 1 base and J lost 0, with 10 bases in between. The DNA of the CDR3 is TGTGCCAGTAGTATAGTTGGCGGCAACTCTGGAAACACCATATATTTT. Amino acids: CASSIVGGNSGNTIYF.

The chain employs TRBV29-1 and TRBJ2-1; weak D call: TRBD1 (6 bases). The CDR3 covers 11 residues. V was pared by 2 bases and J by 12 bases, with 11 bases between. Germline CDR1 is SQVTM and CDR2 is ANQGSEA. CDR3: CSVELRGRQFF. CDR3 DNA sequence: TGCAGCGTTGAATTGAGGGGGAGGCAGTTCTTC.

The rearrangement uses TRBV6-1 and TRBJ1-1; unclear D gene. V lost 0 bases and J lost 1, with 9 bases in between. The CDR3 is made up of 15 amino acids. CDR1 and CDR2 (germline): MNHNS, SASEGT. CDR3 sequence: CASSEATSGNTEAFF. CDR3 DNA sequence: TGTGCCAGCAGTGAAGCGACAAGCGGGAACACTGAAGCTTTCTTT.

The chain joins TRBV6-9 to TRBJ1-2; 8 positions agree with TRBD1. CDR1 MNHGY and CDR2 SVAAGI come from the germline V gene. Trimming removed 2 bases from V and 6 bases from J; junction bases left unmatched: 20. This CDR3 region has 19 residues. CDR3 region: CASSYVFTVQDRALDGYTF. CDR3 nucleotides: TGTGCCAGCAGTTATGTGTTCACGGTTCAGGACAGGGCGTTGGATGGCTACACCTTC.

This clone occurred a few times. V and J are TRBV19 and TRBJ2-7, with TRBD1 as a possible D gene (5 bases). Germline CDR1 reads LNHDA; CDR2 reads SQIVND (reference sequence). The CDR3 totals 15 residues. Trimming took 4 bases from V and 0 from J, leaving 13 bases between them. The CDR3 reads CASSTQGYDSYEQYF. CDR3 coding DNA: TGTGCCAGTAGTACCCAGGGCTACGACTCCTACGAGCAGTACTTC.

The gene calls are TRBV5-5 and TRBJ1-5, with no clear D. From germline, CDR1 is SGHKS and CDR2 YYEKEE (reference sequence). This CDR3 is built from 16 residues. The V and J ends lost 4 bases and 0 bases respectively, with 14 bases between them. The chain's CDR3 is CASSPNLQASNQPQHF. CDR3 sequence (DNA): TGTGCCAGCAGCCCGAATCTCCAGGCTAGCAATCAGCCCCAGCATTTT.

The chain recombines TRBV18 with TRBJ1-3; a weak D match, TRBD1 (6 bases). The CDR3 totals 17 residues. CDR1 and CDR2 (germline): KGHSH, LQKENI. Deletions cut 6 bases from V and 0 bases from J, with 18 bases between. The CDR3 sequence: CASSPNGQQSSGNTIYF. In DNA, the CDR3 is TGTGCCAGCTCCCCAAACGGACAGCAAAGCTCTGGAAACACCATATATTTT.

The genes are TRBV4-3 and TRBJ2-3; the match to TRBD2 covers 8 bases. CDR3 length: 15 residues. Germline trimming cut 0 bases from V and 6 bases from J; bases unmatched to any gene: 5. Germline V gene sequence: CDR1 LGHNA, CDR2 YSLEER. The CDR3 DNA reads as TGCGCCAGCAGCCAAGATTCGGGAGGGATGGATACGCAGTATTTT. Translated, it gives CASSQDSGGMDTQYF.